This is a list of T cell receptor beta chains from one sample in a study of blood T cell repertoires in COVID-19. The method was immunoSEQ multiplex PCR; TCRdb's version includes in-frame clones alone and lacks a portion of them. The table lists about 69,000 clones, nearly 90% of them singletons, with approximately 5.3% in the top ten. The sequenced sample consisted of peripheral blood. The receptors were gathered from a man aged 50 to 59 with acute or convalescent COVID-19. Each CDR3 is given with its conserved first and last residue. D genes are given only for firm matches. The size field is filled for only some rows; it gives once, few, many or a size class.

>TRBD1|TRBJ2-2|TRBV5-6|.
CASSTGTGRYTGELFF
TGTGCCAGCAGCACCGGGACAGGGAGATACACCGGGGAGCTGTTTTTT
>TRBD1|TRBJ1-4|TRBV5-1|.
CASSSQGQGANEKLFF
TGCGCCAGCAGCTCCCAGGGACAGGGGGCCAATGAAAAACTGTTTTTT
>TRBD1|TRBJ2-3|TRBV24-1|.
CATSEDTGVDTQYF
TGTGCCACCAGTGAAGACACAGGGGTAGATACGCAGTATTTT
>TRBD2|TRBJ2-2|TRBV19|few
CASTPVPGRGGNTGELFF
TGTGCCAGTACCCCCGTCCCAGGACGGGGGGGCAACACCGGGGAGCTGTTTTTT
>TRBD2|TRBJ2-1|TRBV24-1|.
CATSDSSGRAYNEQFF
TGTGCCACCAGTGACTCAAGCGGGAGGGCCTACAATGAGCAGTTCTTC
>TRBD2|TRBJ2-1|TRBV11-3|.
CASSSEREAILEQFF
TGTGCCAGCAGCTCCGAGCGGGAGGCCATACTTGAGCAGTTCTTC
>.|TRBJ1-3|TRBV5-1|.
CASSLAGSRNTIYF
TGCGCCAGCAGCTTGGCAGGGTCTAGAAACACCATATATTTT
>TRBD2|TRBJ2-1|TRBV9|.
CASSTSGTNNEQFF
TGTGCCAGCAGCACTAGCGGGACCAACAATGAGCAGTTCTTC
>TRBD1|TRBJ2-5|TRBV24-1|.
CATSDSRGPGETQYF
TGTGCCACCAGTGACTCAAGGGGGCCCGGGGAGACCCAGTACTTC
>TRBD1|TRBJ2-7|TRBV12-3/TRBV12-4|.
CASRGTGDEQYF
TGTGCCAGCAGAGGAACAGGGGACGAGCAGTACTTC
>.|TRBJ2-2|TRBV5-6|.
CASSLVGLTGELFF
TGTGCCAGCAGCTTGGTTGGGCTCACCGGGGAGCTGTTTTTT
>.|TRBJ1-3|TRBV6-5|.
CASQAQRRSGNTIYF
TGTGCCAGCCAGGCCCAAAGAAGGTCTGGAAACACCATATATTTT
>TRBD2|TRBJ2-7|TRBV5-1|.
CASSRRAGDAYEQYF
TGCGCCAGCAGCCGCAGGGCGGGAGATGCTTACGAGCAGTACTTC
>TRBD2|TRBJ2-2|TRBV2|.
CASSERLARVGELFF
TGTGCCAGCAGTGAACGACTAGCTAGGGTCGGGGAGCTGTTTTTT
>TRBD2|TRBJ2-1|TRBV19|.
CATQAGVLQFF
TGTGCCACCCAAGCGGGGGTCCTGCAGTTCTTC
>TRBD1|TRBJ1-1|TRBV11-3|.
CASSFGQGDTEAFF
TGTGCCAGCAGCTTCGGACAGGGAGACACTGAAGCTTTCTTT
>TRBD2|TRBJ2-3|TRBV11-3|.
CASSLSGTSGRQGDTQYF
TGTGCCAGCAGCTTGTCCGGGACTAGCGGGAGGCAGGGAGATACGCAGTATTTT
>TRBD2|TRBJ2-1|TRBV7-9|.
CARTDSGSGAYNEQFF
TGTGCCCGGACCGACAGCGGGAGCGGAGCCTACAATGAGCAGTTCTTC
>TRBD2|TRBJ2-7|TRBV5-8|.
CASSLARTSGTYEQYF
TGTGCCAGCAGCTTGGCTAGGACTAGCGGGACCTACGAGCAGTACTTC
>TRBD1|TRBJ1-1|TRBV19|.
CASSIDRGRGEAFF
TGTGCCAGTAGTATAGACAGGGGGCGAGGTGAAGCTTTCTTT
>TRBD2|TRBJ2-1|TRBV19|.
CASTGGVPNEQFF
TGTGCCAGTACCGGGGGGGTCCCCAATGAGCAGTTCTTC
>.|TRBJ1-1|TRBV19|once
CASRIWAGTEAFF
TGTGCCAGTCGAATATGGGCAGGAACTGAAGCTTTCTTT
>.|TRBJ2-5|TRBV3-1/TRBV3-2|.
CASSLIYGGLQETQYF
TGTGCCAGCAGCCTAATTTATGGCGGGCTACAAGAGACCCAGTACTTC
>TRBD1|TRBJ2-7|TRBV19|.
CASSSNSGGGEQYF
TGTGCCAGTAGCAGTAATTCAGGGGGCGGCGAGCAGTACTTC
>.|TRBJ2-3|TRBV28|.
CASSYPQGRADTQYF
TGTGCCAGCAGTTACCCTCAGGGAAGAGCAGATACGCAGTATTTT
>TRBD1|TRBJ1-6|TRBV3-1/TRBV3-2|.
CASSSRDRDNSPLHF
TGTGCCAGCAGCTCCCGGGACAGGGATAATTCACCCCTCCACTTT
>.|TRBJ2-7|TRBV19|.
CASSMRGYEQYF
TGTGCCAGTAGTATGCGAGGCTACGAGCAGTACTTC
>TRBD2|TRBJ2-3|TRBV9|.
CASSVTTSGSTHTQYF
TGTGCCAGCAGCGTTACGACTAGCGGCTCCACTCATACGCAGTATTTT
>TRBD1|TRBJ1-2|TRBV28|.
CASSSHSPGQGTAHTF
TGTGCCAGCAGTTCACACTCGCCGGGACAGGGGACCGCCCACACCTTC
>TRBD2|TRBJ2-5|TRBV5-4|once
CASSTGLASQETQYF
TGTGCCAGCAGCACAGGACTAGCGAGCCAAGAGACCCAGTACTTC
>.|TRBJ1-2|TRBV7-2|.
CASNNPRGGSPGYTF
TGTGCCAGCAATAACCCTCGCGGCGGAAGTCCGGGCTACACCTTC
>TRBD1|TRBJ1-2|TRBV19|.
CASTRDRLPNYGYTF
TGTGCCAGTACTCGGGACAGACTACCCAACTATGGCTACACCTTC
>TRBD2|TRBJ2-7|TRBV3-1/TRBV3-2|few
CASSHGLAGNWQYF
TGTGCCAGCAGCCATGGGCTAGCGGGAAACTGGCAGTACTTC
>.|TRBJ1-5|TRBV27|.
CASSLRGQTNQPQHF
TGTGCCAGCAGTTTGAGGGGACAAACCAATCAGCCCCAGCATTTT
>TRBD2|TRBJ2-1|TRBV11-3|.
CASSREGGISQYNEQFF
TGTGCCAGCAGCCGGGAGGGCGGGATTTCTCAGTACAATGAGCAGTTCTTC
>TRBD2|TRBJ2-3|TRBV11-2|.
CASSPRLAGVPALRGTQYF
TGTGCCAGCAGCCCAAGACTAGCGGGAGTACCCGCACTCCGGGGTACGCAGTATTTT
>.|TRBJ1-5|TRBV9|.
CASSAQEGGNQPQHF
TGTGCCAGCAGCGCCCAGGAAGGGGGCAATCAGCCCCAGCATTTT
>TRBD2|TRBJ2-3|TRBV9|.
CASSVAAGADTQYF
TGTGCCAGCAGCGTAGCAGCGGGAGCAGATACGCAGTATTTT
>.|TRBJ2-1|TRBV25-1|.
CASSGYFNEQFF
TGTGCCAGCAGTGGTTACTTCAATGAGCAGTTCTTC
>TRBD2|TRBJ2-7|TRBV6-6|few
CASKDQAGAGYEQYF
TGTGCCAGCAAGGACCAGGCGGGAGCCGGGTACGAGCAGTACTTC
>TRBD1|TRBJ1-1|TRBV6-5|.
CASSYSGQGGEAFF
TGTGCCAGCAGTTATTCGGGACAGGGGGGTGAAGCTTTCTTT
>.|TRBJ1-1|TRBV27|once
CASKHHQQGNTEAFF
TGTGCCAGCAAACACCACCAACAGGGGAACACTGAAGCTTTCTTT
>TRBD2|TRBJ2-3|TRBV5-1|.
CASTRTSGSTDTQYF
TGCGCCAGCACCCGGACTAGCGGGAGCACAGATACGCAGTATTTT
>TRBD1|TRBJ1-2|TRBV27|.
CASSSGPGGGYGYTF
TGTGCCAGCAGCTCAGGGCCAGGGGGAGGCTATGGCTACACCTTC
>.|TRBJ2-3|TRBV7-8|.
CASSPGGSTDTQYF
TGTGCCAGCAGCCCCGGAGGGAGCACAGATACGCAGTATTTT
>.|TRBJ2-1|TRBV4-2|.
CASSQDGLQVSYNEQFF
TGTGCCAGCAGCCAAGATGGATTACAGGTTTCCTACAATGAGCAGTTCTTC
>.|TRBJ1-1|TRBV11-3|.
CASSTGQSNTEAFF
TGTGCCAGCAGCACGGGACAATCGAACACTGAAGCTTTCTTT